The T cell receptor beta chain under discussion was sequenced for a study of Graves' ophthalmopathy and Graves' hyperthyroidism (dated by TCRdb to 2017 to 2018). In terms of the full investigation: Peripheral blood samples were taken at the time of initial diagnosis, before any treatment was given. A discovery set of 95 to 100 patients (43 ophthalmopathy, 57 stable hyperthyroidism) was enrolled to explore V-J signatures distinguishing ophthalmopathy from hyperthyroidism. In six hyperthyroidism patients, T-cell repertoires of thyroid tissue and blood were compared. In total, around 140 blood samples were TCR-sequenced: roughly 45 ophthalmopathy, roughly 80 hyperthyroidism and about 17 hyperthyroidism-to-ophthalmopathy patients. For independent validation, a separate cohort was made up of some 18 hyperthyroidism patients plus 17 patients who later progressed from hyperthyroidism to ophthalmopathy. TCR beta repertoire signatures were used to distinguish Graves' ophthalmopathy from Graves' hyperthyroidism and to predict progression to ophthalmopathy. Once sampling was done, hyperthyroidism patients were given methimazole at a starting dose of 30 mg daily, while ophthalmopathy patients were given high-dose intravenous methylprednisolone.

Study-wide conclusions, independent of this receptor: The 13-signature model separated ophthalmopathy from stable hyperthyroidism with 85% to 90% sensitivity and just under 84% specificity in cross-validation, and 80%/75% in the test set. No statistical method was used to predetermine the sample size, and group allocation was not hidden from the investigators. Most expanded thyroid clonotypes with frequency above 0.001 were also detected in blood, suggesting blood repertoires may reflect the thyroid immune response. In validation, the model predicted ophthalmopathy progression with 70.59% sensitivity and roughly 72% specificity; about a dozen predicted patients were CT-confirmed with GO in a median of about 6.2 months.

The ophthalmopathy patients had moderately to severely active disease, with a Clinical Activity Score of 3 or higher, a NOSPECS grade of 4 or higher, and a disease duration of less than 3 months. Patients with other autoimmune diseases, uncontrolled infections, pregnancy or lactation were excluded from the study. Clinical symptoms, serum thyroxine, TRAb, thyroid ultrasound and orbital computed tomography were used for diagnosis. Using Ficoll-Paque density gradient centrifugation, PBMCs were isolated from about 10 ml of fresh peripheral blood. Trizol reagent was used to extract the total RNA, and its quality was then checked on an Agilent 2100 Bioanalyzer. For repertoire sequencing, the TCR beta CDR3 regions were amplified from RNA transcripts. The first round was an RT-PCR using HTBI primers with the Qiagen OneStep RT-PCR kit, and this first round was followed by a second-round multiplex PCR, then size selection and purification. Sequencing of the libraries was carried out on an Illumina HiSeq2000 in paired-end mode with 100 bp reads. In the authors' own workflow: SOAPnuke was used to process the reads, removing any read that contained adapters or uncalled bases, had a mean Phred below 15, or lacked an exact match to the constant primer or identifier. COPE v1.2.5 was used to merge high-quality paired reads. Each unique nucleotide sequence was treated as a clonotype, and MiTCR v1.1 was used to align the clonotypes to the IMGT TRB V, D and J references. The analysis was limited to V-J combinations with a frequency above 0.0001, which together covered over 98% of repertoires. For each V-J combination, a TCR clonal expansion and chaos score was defined as F50 clonal expansion divided by the chaos observed in the TCRdist matrix. Welch's t-statistics and random forest were used to reduce the features to about a dozen V-J combinations, which were then used as input to a naive Bayes classifier. The similarity between thyroid and blood repertoires was quantified using the Morisita-Horn index. The raw public data were reprocessed by TCRdb itself: fastp quality trimming at Q25, MiXCR clonotype calling, in-frame beta chains only. A single entry per CDR3 protein holds the most common genes and DNA from its merged rows. The V and J calls were not made by the authors but by TCRdb's processing. This sample holds almost 750,000 distinct CDR3 sequences; roughly 40% were observed only once. Approximately 43% of the sample is taken by the ten largest.

The germline V gene (reference sequence) supplies CDR1 SEHNR and CDR2 FQNEAQ. The CDR3 contains 13 residues, cysteine and phenylalanine counted. The read is trimmed to its CDR3 DNA, 39 bases read in frame from base 1. Comments on this clonotype: Its cognate antigen has yet to be identified. Per-base quality was not reported, and no clone a single base away is much larger than it.

This chain is built from TRBV7-9 and TRBJ1-4, with the D gene not clear enough to name. The J call could be wrong; TRBJ2-2 is a better fit for the DNA end. Sequenced sample: peripheral blood. This receptor was obtained from an adult man with Graves' ophthalmopathy. The CDR3 region reads CASSLRAWVELFF. Read as DNA, the sequence is TGTGCCAGCAGCTTACGGGCATGGGTGGAGCTGTTTTTT.